One and the same sample provided the 5 T cell receptor beta chains below, sequenced in a study of blood T cell repertoires in COVID-19. Clones were sequenced by immunoSEQ multiplex PCR, and TCRdb holds only the in-frame ones, with some missing. The data show 150,000 to 200,000 clones, over 70% seen once. Material for sequencing was PBMCs or T cells enriched from blood (not recorded which). The receptors were sampled from a man between 50 and 59 years old who had recovered from COVID-19.

This clone came up once. The gene calls are TRBV2 and TRBJ1-1; tentatively, D is TRBD1 (5 bases). V lost 8 bases and J 7 bases, leaving 17 bases between the germline ends. CDR1 SNHLY and CDR2 FYNNEI come from the germline V gene. CDR3 length equals 13 residues. As DNA, the CDR3 is TGTGCCAGCTTGGTCAGGGATGATGGTGAAGCTTTCTTT. Protein product: CASLVRDDGEAFF.

The J gene is TRBJ1-2, the V gene TRBV5-6, with TRBD1 matching 11 bases. This CDR3 has 16 residues. V gave up 4 bases and J gave up 2 bases; unmatched junction bases: 7. Germline V gives CDR1 SGHDT, CDR2 YYEEEE. The CDR3 nucleotides are TGTGCCAGCAGCATGGACAGGGGGCGTGGGAACTATGGCTACACCTTC. It specifies CASSMDRGRGNYGYTF. The full variable domain, completed using reference TRBV5-6 and TRBJ1-2, is DAGVTQSPTHLIKTRGQQVTLRCSPKSGHDTVSWYQQALGQGPQFIFQYYEEEERQRGNFPDRFSGHQFPNYSSELNVNALLLGDSALYLCASSMDRGRGNYGYTFGSGTRLTVV.

The genes are TRBV5-1 and TRBJ1-1; D is ambiguous. V lost 5 bases, J lost 4 bases, and 9 bases lay in between. The CDR3 is made up of 12 amino acids. Germline V gene sequence: CDR1 SGHRS, CDR2 YFSETQ. This CDR3 is CASSFSGTEAFF. The CDR3 nucleotides are TGCGCCAGCAGTTTTAGCGGCACTGAAGCTTTCTTT.

This rearrangement joins TRBV20-1 to TRBJ2-2; 9 positions match TRBD2. CDR1 is DFQATT and CDR2 is SNEGSKA in the germline V gene (reference sequence). This CDR3 spans 16 amino acids. Unmatched junction bases numbered 8, after V lost 3 bases and J lost 3 bases. Here the CDR3 reads CSASYGLAGYTGELFF. CDR3 coding DNA: TGCAGTGCTAGTTACGGGCTAGCGGGGTACACCGGGGAGCTGTTTTTT.

The V call is TRBV3-1 (or the pseudogene TRBV3-2), the J call TRBJ1-2, with D unclear. This CDR3 has 15 amino acids. Trimming took 1 base from V and 3 from J, leaving 12 bases between them. Germline V gene sequence: CDR1 LGHDT, CDR2 YNNKEL (reference sequence). The CDR3 protein is CASSQGGKVYYGYTF. Written as DNA, the CDR3 is TGTGCCAGCAGCCAAGGAGGAAAGGTCTACTATGGCTACACCTTC.